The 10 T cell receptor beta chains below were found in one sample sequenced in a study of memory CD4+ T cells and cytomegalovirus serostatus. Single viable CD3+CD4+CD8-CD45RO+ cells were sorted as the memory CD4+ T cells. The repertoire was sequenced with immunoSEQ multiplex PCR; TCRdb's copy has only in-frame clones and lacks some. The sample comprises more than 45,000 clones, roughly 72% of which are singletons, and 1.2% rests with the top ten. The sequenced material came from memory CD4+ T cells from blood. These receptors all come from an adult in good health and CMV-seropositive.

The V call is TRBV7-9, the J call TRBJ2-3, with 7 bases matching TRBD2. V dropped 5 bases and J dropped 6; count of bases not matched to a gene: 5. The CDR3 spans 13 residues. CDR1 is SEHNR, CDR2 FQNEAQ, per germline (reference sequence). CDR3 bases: TGTGCCAGCAGCCCGAGCGGGATTGATACGCAGTATTTT. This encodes CASSPSGIDTQYF.

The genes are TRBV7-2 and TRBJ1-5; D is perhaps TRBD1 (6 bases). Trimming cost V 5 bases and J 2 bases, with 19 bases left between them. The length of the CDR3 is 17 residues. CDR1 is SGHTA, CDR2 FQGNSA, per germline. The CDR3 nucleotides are TGTGCCAGCAGCAAAGCACCCCCGGGGGCCGGCAATCAGCCCCAGCATTTT. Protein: CASSKAPPGAGNQPQHF.

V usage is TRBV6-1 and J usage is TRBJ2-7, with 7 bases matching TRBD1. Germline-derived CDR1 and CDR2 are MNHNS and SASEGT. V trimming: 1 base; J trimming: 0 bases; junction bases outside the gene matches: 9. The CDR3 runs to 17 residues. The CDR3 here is CASSEEWDRPSSYEQYF. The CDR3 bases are TGTGCCAGCAGTGAAGAATGGGACAGACCGAGCTCCTACGAGCAGTACTTC.

Written as DNA, the CDR3 is TGTGCCAGCGCTCTTGGACTCTCTCCGAGCACAGATACGCAGTATTTT. Its translation is CASALGLSPSTDTQYF. This rearrangement joins TRBV28 to TRBJ2-3; D might be TRBD2 (5 bases). Germline values: CDR1 MDHEN, CDR2 SYDVKM. This CDR3 region has 16 residues. Trimming removed 8 bases at V and 0 bases at J, with 18 bases between.

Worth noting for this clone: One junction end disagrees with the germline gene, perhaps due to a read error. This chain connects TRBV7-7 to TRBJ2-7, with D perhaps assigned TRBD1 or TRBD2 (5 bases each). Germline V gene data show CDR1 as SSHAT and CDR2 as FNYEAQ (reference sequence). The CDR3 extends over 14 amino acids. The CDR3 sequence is CASSLVAGSGEQYF. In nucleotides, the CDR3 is TGTGCTAGCAGCTTAGTTGCAGGGTCGGGGGAGCAGTACTTC. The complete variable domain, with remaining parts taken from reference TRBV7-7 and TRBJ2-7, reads GAGVSQSPRYKVTKRGQDVTLRCDPISSHATLYWYQQALGQGPEFLTYFNYEAQPDKSGLPSDRFSAERPEGSISTLTIQRTEQRDSAMYRCASSLVAGSGEQYFGPGTRLTVT.

The chain's CDR3 is CASSEGTGGETQYF. DNA for the CDR3: TGTGCCAGCAGTGAGGGGACAGGGGGAGAGACCCAGTACTTC. The chain joins TRBV25-1 to TRBJ2-5, with 11 bases identical to TRBD1. This CDR3 is built from 14 residues. V lost 3 bases, J lost 4 bases, and 1 base stayed unmatched. CDR1 is MGHDK, CDR2 SYGVNS, per germline.

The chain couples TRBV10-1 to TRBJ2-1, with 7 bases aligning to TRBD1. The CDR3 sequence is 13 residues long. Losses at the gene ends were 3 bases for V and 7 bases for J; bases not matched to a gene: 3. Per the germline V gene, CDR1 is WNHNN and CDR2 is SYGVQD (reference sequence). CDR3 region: CASSDPGGNEQFF. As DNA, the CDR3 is TGCGCCAGCAGTGATCCAGGGGGTAATGAGCAGTTCTTC.

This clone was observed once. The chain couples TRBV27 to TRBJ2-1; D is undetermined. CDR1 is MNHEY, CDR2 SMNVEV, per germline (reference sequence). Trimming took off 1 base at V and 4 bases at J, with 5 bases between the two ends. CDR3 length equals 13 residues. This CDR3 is CASSLLGYNEQFF. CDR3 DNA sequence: TGTGCCAGCAGTTTATTGGGTTACAATGAGCAGTTCTTC.

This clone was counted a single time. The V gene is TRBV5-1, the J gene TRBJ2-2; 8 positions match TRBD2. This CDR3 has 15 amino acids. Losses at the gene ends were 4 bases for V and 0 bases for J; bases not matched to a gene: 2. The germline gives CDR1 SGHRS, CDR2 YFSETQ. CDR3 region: CASSAGLANTGELFF. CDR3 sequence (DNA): TGCGCCAGCAGCGCGGGACTAGCGAACACCGGGGAGCTGTTTTTT.

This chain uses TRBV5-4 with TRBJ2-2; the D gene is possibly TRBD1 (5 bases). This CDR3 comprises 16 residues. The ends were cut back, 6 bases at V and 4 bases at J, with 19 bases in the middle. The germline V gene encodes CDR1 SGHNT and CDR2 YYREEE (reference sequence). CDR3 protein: CASTPGLGLITGELFF. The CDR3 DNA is TGTGCCAGCACCCCCGGGCTGGGGCTTATCACCGGGGAGCTGTTTTTT.